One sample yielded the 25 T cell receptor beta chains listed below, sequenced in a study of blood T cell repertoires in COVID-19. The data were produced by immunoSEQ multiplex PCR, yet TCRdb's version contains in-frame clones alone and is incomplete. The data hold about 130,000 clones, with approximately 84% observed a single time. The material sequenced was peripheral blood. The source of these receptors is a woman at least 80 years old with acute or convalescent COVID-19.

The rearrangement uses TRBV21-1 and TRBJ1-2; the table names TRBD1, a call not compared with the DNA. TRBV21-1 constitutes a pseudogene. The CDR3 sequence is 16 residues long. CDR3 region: CASSKPGQGALGGYTF. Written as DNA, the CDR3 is TGTGCCAGCAGCAAACCGGGACAGGGGGCGCTTGGTGGCTACACCTTC.

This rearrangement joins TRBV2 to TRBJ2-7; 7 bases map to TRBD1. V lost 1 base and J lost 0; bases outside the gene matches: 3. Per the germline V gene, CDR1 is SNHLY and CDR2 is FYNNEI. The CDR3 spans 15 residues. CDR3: CASSEEQGYSYEQYF. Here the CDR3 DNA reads TGTGCCAGCAGTGAAGAACAGGGGTACTCCTACGAGCAGTACTTC.

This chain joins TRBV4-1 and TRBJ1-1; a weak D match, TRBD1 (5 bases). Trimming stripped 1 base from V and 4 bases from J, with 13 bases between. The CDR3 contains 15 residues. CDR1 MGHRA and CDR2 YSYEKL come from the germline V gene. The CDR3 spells CASSQVDGRGTEAFF. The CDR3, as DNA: TGCGCCAGCAGCCAAGTGGATGGAAGGGGCACTGAAGCTTTCTTT.

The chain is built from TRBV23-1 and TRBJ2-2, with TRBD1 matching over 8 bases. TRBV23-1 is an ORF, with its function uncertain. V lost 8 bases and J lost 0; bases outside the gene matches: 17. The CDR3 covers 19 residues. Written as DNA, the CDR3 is TGCGCCAGCCGACTAACCCCACCGGGACAGGACGCGAACACCGGGGAGCTGTTTTTT. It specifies CASRLTPPGQDANTGELFF.

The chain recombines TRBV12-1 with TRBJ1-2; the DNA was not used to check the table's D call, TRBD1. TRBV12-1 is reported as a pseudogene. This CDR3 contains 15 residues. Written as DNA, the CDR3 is TGTGCCAGCAGCAAAATCTCCGGGACAGACTATGGCTACACCTTC. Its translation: CASSKISGTDYGYTF.

For the CDR3, the DNA is TGCGCCAGCAGCCCCTATGAGACAGGGGGCTCGGAGACCCAGTACTTC. Its protein is CASSPYETGGSETQYF. The rearrangement links TRBV5-1 to TRBJ2-5; 10 positions agree with TRBD1. The CDR3 runs to 16 residues. V was clipped by 4 bases and J by 5 bases; unmatched bases: 11. Germline V gene lookup returns CDR1 SGHRS and CDR2 YFSETQ.

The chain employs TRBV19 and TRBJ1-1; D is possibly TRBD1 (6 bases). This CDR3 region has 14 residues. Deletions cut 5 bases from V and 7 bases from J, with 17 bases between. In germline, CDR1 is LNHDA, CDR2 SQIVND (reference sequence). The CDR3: CASSFSGVVGEAFF. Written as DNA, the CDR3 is TGTGCCAGTAGTTTCTCAGGGGTTGTTGGTGAAGCTTTCTTT.

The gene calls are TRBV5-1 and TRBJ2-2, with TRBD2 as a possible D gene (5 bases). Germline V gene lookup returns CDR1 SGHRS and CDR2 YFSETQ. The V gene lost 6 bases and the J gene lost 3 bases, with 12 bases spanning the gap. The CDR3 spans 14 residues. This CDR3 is CASTSGEYTGELFF. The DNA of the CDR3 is TGCGCCAGCACTTCCGGGGAATACACCGGGGAGCTGTTTTTT.

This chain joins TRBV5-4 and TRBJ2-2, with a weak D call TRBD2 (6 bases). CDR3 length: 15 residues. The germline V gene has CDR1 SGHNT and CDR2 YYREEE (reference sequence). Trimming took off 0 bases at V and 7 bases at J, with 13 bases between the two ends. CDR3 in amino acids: CASSLDPGGFGELFF. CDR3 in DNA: TGTGCCAGCAGCTTGGACCCTGGAGGGTTCGGGGAGCTGTTTTTT.

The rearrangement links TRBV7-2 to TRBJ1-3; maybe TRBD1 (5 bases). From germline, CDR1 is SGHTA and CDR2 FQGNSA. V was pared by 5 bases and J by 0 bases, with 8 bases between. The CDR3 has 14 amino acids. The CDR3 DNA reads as TGTGCCAGCAGCCCCACAGGCTCTGGAAACACCATATATTTT. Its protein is CASSPTGSGNTIYF.

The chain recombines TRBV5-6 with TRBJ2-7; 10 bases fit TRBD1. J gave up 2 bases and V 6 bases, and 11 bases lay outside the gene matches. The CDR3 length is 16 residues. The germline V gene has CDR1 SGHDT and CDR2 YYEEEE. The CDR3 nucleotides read TGTGCCAGCAAGACCCTAACCGGGACAGGGGCCTACGAGCAGTACTTC. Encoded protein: CASKTLTGTGAYEQYF.

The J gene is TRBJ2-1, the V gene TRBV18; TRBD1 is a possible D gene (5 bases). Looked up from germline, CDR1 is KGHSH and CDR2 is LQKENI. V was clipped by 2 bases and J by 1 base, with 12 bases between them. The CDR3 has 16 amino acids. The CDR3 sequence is CASSPIAGKSYNEQFF. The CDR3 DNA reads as TGTGCCAGCTCACCAATAGCAGGGAAGTCCTACAATGAGCAGTTCTTC.

The CDR3 region is CASSPRGQRVNSPLHF. In nucleotides, the CDR3 is TGTGCCAGCAGCCCCCGTGGACAGCGAGTGAATTCACCCCTCCACTTT. The genes are TRBV3-1 (or the pseudogene TRBV3-2) and TRBJ1-6, with D perhaps matching TRBD1 (6 bases). Germline CDR1 LGHDT, CDR2 YNNKEL (reference sequence). The length of the CDR3 is 16 residues. Trimming removed 4 bases at V and 7 bases at J, with 17 bases between.

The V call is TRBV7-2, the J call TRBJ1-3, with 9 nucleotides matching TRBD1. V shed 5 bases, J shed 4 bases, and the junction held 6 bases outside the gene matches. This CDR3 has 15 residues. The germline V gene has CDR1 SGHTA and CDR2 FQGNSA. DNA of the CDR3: TGTGCCAGCAGCACCACAGGGGGCCGAGGAAACACCATATATTTT. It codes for CASSTTGGRGNTIYF.

The CDR3 DNA is TGTGCCAGCAGTTACGGGGGACTAGCGGGGGGTGCGCAGTATTTT. This codes for CASSYGGLAGGAQYF. The genes are TRBV6-2 or TRBV6-3 and TRBJ2-3; 15 nucleotides agree with TRBD2. CDR1 MNHEY and CDR2 SVGEGT come from the germline V gene. V dropped 2 bases and J dropped 10; count of bases not matched to a gene: 4. The CDR3 runs 15 residues.

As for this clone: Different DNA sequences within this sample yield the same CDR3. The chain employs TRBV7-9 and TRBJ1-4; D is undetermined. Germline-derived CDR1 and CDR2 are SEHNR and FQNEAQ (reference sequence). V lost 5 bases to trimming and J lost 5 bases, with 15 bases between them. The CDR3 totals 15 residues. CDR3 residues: CASSKNGGRNEKLFF. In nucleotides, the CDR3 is TGTGCCAGCAGCAAAAACGGTGGGAGGAATGAAAAACTGTTTTTT.

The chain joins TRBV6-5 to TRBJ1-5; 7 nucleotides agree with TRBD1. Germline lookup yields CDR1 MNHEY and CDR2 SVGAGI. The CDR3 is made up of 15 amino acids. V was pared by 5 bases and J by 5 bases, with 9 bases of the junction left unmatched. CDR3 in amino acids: CASSRDREGDQPQHF. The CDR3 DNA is TGTGCCAGCAGTCGAGACAGGGAAGGGGATCAGCCCCAGCATTTT.

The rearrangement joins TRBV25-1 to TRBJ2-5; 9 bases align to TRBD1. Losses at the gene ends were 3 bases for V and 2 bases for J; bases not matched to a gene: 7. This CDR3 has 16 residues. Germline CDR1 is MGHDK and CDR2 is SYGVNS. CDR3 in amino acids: CASSDPRQGGQETQYF. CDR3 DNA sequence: TGTGCCAGCAGTGATCCTAGACAGGGGGGACAAGAGACCCAGTACTTC. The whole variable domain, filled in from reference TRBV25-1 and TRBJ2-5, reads EADIYQTPRYLVIGTGKKITLECSQTMGHDKMYWYQQDPGMELHLIHYSYGVNSTEKGDLSSESTVSRIRTEHFPLTLESARPSHTSQYLCASSDPRQGGQETQYFGPGTRLLVL.

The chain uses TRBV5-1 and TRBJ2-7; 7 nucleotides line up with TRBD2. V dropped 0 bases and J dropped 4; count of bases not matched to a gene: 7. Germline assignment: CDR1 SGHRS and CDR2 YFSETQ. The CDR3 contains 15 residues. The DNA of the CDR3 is TGCGCCAGCAGCTTGGTACTGGCGGGGGAGTACGAGCAGTACTTC. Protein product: CASSLVLAGEYEQYF.

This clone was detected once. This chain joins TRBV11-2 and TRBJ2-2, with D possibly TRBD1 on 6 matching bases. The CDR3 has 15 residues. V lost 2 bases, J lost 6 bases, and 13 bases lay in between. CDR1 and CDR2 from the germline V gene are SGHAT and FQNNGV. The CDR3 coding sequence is TGTGCCAGCAGCTTAACCGGGACAAGGGCCGGGGAGCTGTTTTTT. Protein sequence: CASSLTGTRAGELFF.

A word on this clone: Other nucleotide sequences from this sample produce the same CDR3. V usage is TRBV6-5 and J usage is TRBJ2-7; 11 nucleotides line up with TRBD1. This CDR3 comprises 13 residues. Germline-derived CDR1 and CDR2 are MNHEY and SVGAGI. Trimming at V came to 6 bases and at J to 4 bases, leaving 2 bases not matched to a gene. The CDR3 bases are TGTGCCAGCAGCCGGGACAGGGGGTACGAGCAGTACTTC. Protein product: CASSRDRGYEQYF.

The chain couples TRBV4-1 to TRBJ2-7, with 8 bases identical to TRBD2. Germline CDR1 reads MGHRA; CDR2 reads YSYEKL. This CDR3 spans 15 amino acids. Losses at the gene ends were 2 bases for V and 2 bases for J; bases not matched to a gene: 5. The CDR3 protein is CASSQYLAGPYEQYF. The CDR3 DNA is TGCGCCAGCAGCCAATATTTAGCGGGGCCCTACGAGCAGTACTTC.

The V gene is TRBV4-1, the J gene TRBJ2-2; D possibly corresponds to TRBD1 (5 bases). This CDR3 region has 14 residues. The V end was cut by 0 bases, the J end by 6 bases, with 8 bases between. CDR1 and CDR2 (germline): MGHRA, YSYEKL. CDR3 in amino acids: CASSQETGAGELFF. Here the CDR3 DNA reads TGCGCCAGCAGCCAAGAAACAGGCGCCGGGGAGCTGTTTTTT.

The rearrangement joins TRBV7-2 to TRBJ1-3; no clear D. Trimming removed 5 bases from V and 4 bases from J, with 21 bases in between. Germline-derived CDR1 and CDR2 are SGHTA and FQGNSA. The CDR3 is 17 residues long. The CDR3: CASSQSAVSRSGNTIYF. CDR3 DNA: TGTGCCAGCAGCCAGAGTGCGGTCTCACGAAGCGGAAACACCATATATTTT.

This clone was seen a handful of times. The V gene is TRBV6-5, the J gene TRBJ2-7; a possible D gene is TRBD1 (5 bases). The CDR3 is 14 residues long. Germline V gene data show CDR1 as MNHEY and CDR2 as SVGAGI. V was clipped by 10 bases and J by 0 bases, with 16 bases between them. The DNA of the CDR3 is TGTGCCACCCGTCCAGGGCTTTACTCCTACGAGCAGTACTTC. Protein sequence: CATRPGLYSYEQYF.